The clone carrying this T cell receptor beta chain was seen a handful of times. The source of the sample is a study of blood T cell repertoires in COVID-19. Study details: COVID-19 samples from acute and convalescent phases originated in the United States, Italy and Spain. Nucleic acid was either cDNA or gDNA, and it came from T cells, B-cell-depleted T cells, or PBMCs.

Trimming cost V 7 bases and J 1 base, with 14 bases left between them. This CDR3 has 15 amino acids. Looked up from germline, CDR1 is SNHLY and CDR2 is FYNNEI. In the source study's methods: Estimates of nucleated cell counts were drawn from the amplification of reference gene primers. TCRdb keeps only in-frame clones here, not all; method: immunoSEQ multiplex PCR. V, J and clone size were drawn from that table, and D and trimming were deduced from the DNA. The data hold about 83,000 clones, with 70% to 90% observed a single time. Source material: peripheral blood. The chain combines TRBV2 with TRBJ2-1, with D tentatively TRBD2 (5 bases). This clonotype was obtained from a woman older than 75 in a cohort sampled during active or convalescent COVID-19. The CDR3 is CASTKRGGSYNEQFF. CDR3 in DNA: TGTGCCAGCACCAAGCGTGGCGGGTCCTACAATGAGCAGTTCTTC. Based on the CDR3 plus reference TRBV2 and TRBJ2-1, the full variable domain is EPEVTQTPSHQVTQMGQEVILRCVPISNHLYFYWYRQILGQKVEFLVSFYNNEISEKSEIFDDQFSVERPDGSNFTLKIRSTKLEDSAMYFCASTKRGGSYNEQFFGPGTRLTVL.